This T cell receptor (beta chain) was profiled in a study of T cell clusters in autoimmune cytopenias. About the study: A median of about 52,000 TRB reads per sample yielded a median approximately 2,400 distinct clonotypes.

Broader study findings: TRB repertoire shifts in secondary cytopenia and chronic lymphocytic leukemia mostly reflected lymphoma, not autoimmunity. The T cell clusters came from computational analysis alone and lack functional validation.

TRB rearrangements were amplified by touch-down multiplex PCR with mixed TRB-A/B primers. TCRdb reanalyzed the multiplex PCR reads, giving one entry per CDR3 protein sequence and no DNA. This table holds roughly 9,000 distinct CDR3 sequences. CDR1 and CDR2 (germline): WNHNN, SYGVQD (reference sequence). The CDR3 sequence is 16 residues long. In regard to this clonotype: What it binds is not known.

TRB amplification used 250 ng of peripheral blood genomic DNA. The chain employs TRBV10-1 and TRBJ2-1; TCRdb gives TRBD2 as the D gene, but with no DNA this cannot be confirmed. Sequencing was carried out using peripheral blood. This TCR came from a human donor with an autoimmune cytopenia or autoimmune hepatitis (not recorded which). Here the CDR3 reads CASTGARLSEPNEQFF.